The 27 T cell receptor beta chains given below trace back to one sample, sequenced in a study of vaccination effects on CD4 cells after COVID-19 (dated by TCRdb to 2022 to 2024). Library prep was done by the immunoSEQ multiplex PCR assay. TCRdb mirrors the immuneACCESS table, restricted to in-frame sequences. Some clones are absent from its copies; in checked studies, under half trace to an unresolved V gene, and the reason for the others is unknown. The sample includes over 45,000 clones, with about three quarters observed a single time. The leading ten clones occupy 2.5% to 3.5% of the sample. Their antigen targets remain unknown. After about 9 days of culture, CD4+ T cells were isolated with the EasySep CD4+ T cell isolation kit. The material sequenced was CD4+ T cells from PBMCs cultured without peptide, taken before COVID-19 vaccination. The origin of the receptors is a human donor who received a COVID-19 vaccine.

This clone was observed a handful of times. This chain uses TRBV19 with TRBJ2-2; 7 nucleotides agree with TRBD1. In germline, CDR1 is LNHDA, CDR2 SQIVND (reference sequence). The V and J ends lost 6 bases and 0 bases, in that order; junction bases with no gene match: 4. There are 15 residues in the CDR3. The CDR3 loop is CASRVDRANTGELFF. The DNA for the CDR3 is TGTGCCAGTAGAGTAGACAGGGCGAACACCGGGGAGCTGTTTTTT.

The CDR3 DNA follows: TGTGCCAGCAGCCCCGGCAAGGGGGGTGAAAAACTGTTTTTT. It codes for CASSPGKGGEKLFF. The V call is TRBV14, the J call TRBJ1-4; a possible D gene is TRBD1 (6 bases). Germline CDR1 is SGHDN and CDR2 is FVKESK. The V end lost 4 bases, the J end lost 7 bases, and 13 bases lay between the germline ends. This CDR3 is built from 14 residues.

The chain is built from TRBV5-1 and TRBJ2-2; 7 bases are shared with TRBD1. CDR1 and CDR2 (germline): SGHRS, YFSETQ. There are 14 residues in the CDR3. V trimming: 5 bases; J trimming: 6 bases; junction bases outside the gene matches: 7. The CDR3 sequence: CASRQTQGAGELFF. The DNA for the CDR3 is TGCGCCAGCAGACAAACTCAGGGGGCCGGGGAGCTGTTTTTT.

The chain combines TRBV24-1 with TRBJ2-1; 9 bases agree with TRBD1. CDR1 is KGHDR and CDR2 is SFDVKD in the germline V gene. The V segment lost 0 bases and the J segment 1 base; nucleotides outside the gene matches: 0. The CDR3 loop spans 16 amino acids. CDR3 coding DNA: TGTGCCACCAGTGATTTGGGACAGGGGTCCTACAATGAGCAGTTCTTC. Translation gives CATSDLGQGSYNEQFF.

The CDR3 DNA reads TGTGCCAGCTCACCGACGATACACAGGGGCGATAATTCACCCCTCCACTTT. It specifies CASSPTIHRGDNSPLHF. The genes are TRBV18 and TRBJ1-6, with 7 bases lining up with TRBD1. This CDR3 contains 17 residues. The V segment lost 3 bases and the J segment 5 bases; nucleotides outside the gene matches: 10. Germline V gene data show CDR1 as KGHSH and CDR2 as LQKENI.

Written as DNA, the CDR3 is TGTGCCAGCAGTTTGACTAGCGGGGGGTACAATGAGCAGTTCTTC. It codes for CASSLTSGGYNEQFF. The rearrangement links TRBV6-6 to TRBJ2-1; 13 bases line up with TRBD2. CDR1 is MNHNY and CDR2 is SVGAGI in the germline V gene (reference sequence). V gave up 4 bases and J gave up 4 bases; unmatched junction bases: 1. The length of the CDR3 is 15 residues.

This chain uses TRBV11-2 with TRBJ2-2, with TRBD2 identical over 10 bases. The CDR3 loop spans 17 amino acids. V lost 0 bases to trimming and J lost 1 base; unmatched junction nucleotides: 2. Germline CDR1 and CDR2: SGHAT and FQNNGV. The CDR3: CASSLEAGGLNTGELFF. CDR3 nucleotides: TGTGCCAGCAGCTTAGAAGCGGGGGGGCTGAACACCGGGGAGCTGTTTTTT. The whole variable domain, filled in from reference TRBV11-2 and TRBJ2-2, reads EAGVAQSPRYKIIEKRQSVAFWCNPISGHATLYWYQQILGQGPKLLIQFQNNGVVDDSQLPKDRFSAERLKGVDSTLKIQPAKLEDSAVYLCASSLEAGGLNTGELFFGEGSRLTVL.

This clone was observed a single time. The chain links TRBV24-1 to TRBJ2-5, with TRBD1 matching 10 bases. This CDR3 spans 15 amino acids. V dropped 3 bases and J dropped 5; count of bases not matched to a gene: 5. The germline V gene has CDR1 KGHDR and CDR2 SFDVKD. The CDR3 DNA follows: TGTGCCACCAGTGATGACAGGGGGCCTGGGGAGACCCAGTACTTC. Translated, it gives CATSDDRGPGETQYF.

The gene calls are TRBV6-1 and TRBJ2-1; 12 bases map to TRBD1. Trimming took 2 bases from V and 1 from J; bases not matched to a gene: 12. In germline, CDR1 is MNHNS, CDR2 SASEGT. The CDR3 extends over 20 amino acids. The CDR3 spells CASSELGTGGYFGSYNEQFF. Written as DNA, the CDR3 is TGTGCCAGCAGTGAATTAGGGACAGGGGGCTATTTTGGGTCCTACAATGAGCAGTTCTTC.

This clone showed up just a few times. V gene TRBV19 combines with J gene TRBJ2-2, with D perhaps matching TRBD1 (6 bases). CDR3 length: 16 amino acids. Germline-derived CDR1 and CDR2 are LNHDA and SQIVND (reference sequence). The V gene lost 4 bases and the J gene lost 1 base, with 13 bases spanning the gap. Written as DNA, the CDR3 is TGTGCCAGTAGTAGGTCCGGCAGGGGGAACACCGGGGAGCTGTTTTTT. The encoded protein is CASSRSGRGNTGELFF.

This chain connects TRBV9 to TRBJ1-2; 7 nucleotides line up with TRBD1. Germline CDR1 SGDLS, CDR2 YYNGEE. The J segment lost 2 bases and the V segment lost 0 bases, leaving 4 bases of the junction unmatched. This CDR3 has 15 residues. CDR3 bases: TGTGCCAGCAGCGTAGGACCGACAGGGAACTATGGCTACACCTTC. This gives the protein CASSVGPTGNYGYTF.

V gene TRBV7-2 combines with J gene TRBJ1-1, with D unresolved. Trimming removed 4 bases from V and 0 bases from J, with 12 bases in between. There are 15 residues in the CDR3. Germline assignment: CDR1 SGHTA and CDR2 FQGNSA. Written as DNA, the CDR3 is TGTGCCAGCAGCTCAACCAAACGAATGAACACTGAAGCTTTCTTT. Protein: CASSSTKRMNTEAFF. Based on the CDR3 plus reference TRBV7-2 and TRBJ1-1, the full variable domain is GAGVSQSPSNKVTEKGKDVELRCDPISGHTALYWYRQSLGQGLEFLIYFQGNSAPDKSGLPSDRFSAERTGGSVSTLTIQRTQQEDSAVYLCASSSTKRMNTEAFFGQGTRLTVV.

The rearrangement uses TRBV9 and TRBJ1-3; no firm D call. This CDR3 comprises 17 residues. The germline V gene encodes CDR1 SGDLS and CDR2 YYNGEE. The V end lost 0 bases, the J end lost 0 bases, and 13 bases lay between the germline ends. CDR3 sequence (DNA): TGTGCCAGCAGCGTAGGTGTTAGTCCTAGCTCTGGAAACACCATATATTTT. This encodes CASSVGVSPSSGNTIYF. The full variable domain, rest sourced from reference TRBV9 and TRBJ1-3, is DSGVTQTPKHLITATGQRVTLRCSPRSGDLSVYWYQQSLDQGLQFLIQYYNGEERAKGNILERFSAQQFPDLHSELNLSSLELGDSALYFCASSVGVSPSSGNTIYFGEGSWLTVV.

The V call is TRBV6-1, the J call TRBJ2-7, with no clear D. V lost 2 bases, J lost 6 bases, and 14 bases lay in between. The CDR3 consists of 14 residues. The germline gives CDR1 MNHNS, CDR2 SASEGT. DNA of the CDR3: TGTGCCAGCAGTGAAATTCGGGTGCATGGCGAGCAGTACGTC. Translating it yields CASSEIRVHGEQYV.

The CDR3 sequence: CASSRTLLSSYNEQFF. The CDR3 DNA follows: TGTGCCAGTAGCCGGACACTCTTGAGCTCCTACAATGAGCAGTTCTTC. The V and J genes are TRBV19 and TRBJ2-1, with D maybe TRBD1 (5 bases). There are 16 residues in the CDR3. CDR1 is LNHDA, CDR2 SQIVND, per germline (reference sequence). Deletions cut 6 bases from V and 0 bases from J, with 15 bases between.

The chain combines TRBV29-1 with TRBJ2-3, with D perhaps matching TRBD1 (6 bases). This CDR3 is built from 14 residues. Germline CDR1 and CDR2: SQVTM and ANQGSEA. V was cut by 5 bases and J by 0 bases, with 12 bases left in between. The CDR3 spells CSVSQGTSTDTQYF. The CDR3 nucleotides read TGCAGCGTTTCCCAGGGGACGAGCACAGATACGCAGTATTTT.

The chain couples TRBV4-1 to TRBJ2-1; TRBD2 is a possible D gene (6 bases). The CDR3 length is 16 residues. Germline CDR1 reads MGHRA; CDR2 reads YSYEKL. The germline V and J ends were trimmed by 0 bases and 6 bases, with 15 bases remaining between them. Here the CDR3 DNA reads TGCGCCAGCAGCCAAGATTACCGGGGGTGGGGCAATGAGCAGTTCTTC. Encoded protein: CASSQDYRGWGNEQFF.

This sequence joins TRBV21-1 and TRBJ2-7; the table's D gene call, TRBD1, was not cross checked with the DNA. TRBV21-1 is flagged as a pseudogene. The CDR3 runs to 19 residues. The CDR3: CASSNGELRTGVMTYEQYV. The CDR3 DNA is TGTGCCAGCAGCAATGGCGAACTCCGGACAGGGGTAATGACCTACGAGCAGTACGTC.

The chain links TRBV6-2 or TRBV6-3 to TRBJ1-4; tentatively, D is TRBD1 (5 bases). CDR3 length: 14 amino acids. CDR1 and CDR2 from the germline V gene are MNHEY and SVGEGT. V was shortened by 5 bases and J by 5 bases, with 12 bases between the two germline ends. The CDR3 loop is CASSRDAQNEKLFF. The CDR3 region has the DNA TGTGCCAGCAGTCGGGACGCCCAAAATGAAAAACTGTTTTTT.

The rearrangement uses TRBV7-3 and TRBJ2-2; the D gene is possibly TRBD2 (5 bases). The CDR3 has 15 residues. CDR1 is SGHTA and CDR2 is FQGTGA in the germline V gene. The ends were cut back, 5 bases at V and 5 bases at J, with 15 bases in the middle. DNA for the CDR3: TGTGCCAGCAGCCCCAAGGGCGGGTATACCGGGGAGCTGTTTTTT. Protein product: CASSPKGGYTGELFF. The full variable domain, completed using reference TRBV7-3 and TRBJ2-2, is GAGVSQTPSNKVTEKGKYVELRCDPISGHTALYWYRQSLGQGPEFLIYFQGTGAADDSGLPNDRFFAVRPEGSVSTLKIQRTERGDSAVYLCASSPKGGYTGELFFGEGSRLTVL.

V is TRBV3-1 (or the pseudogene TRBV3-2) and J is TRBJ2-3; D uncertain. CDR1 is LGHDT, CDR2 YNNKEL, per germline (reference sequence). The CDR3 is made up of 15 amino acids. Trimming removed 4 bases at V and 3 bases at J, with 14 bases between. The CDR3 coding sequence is TGTGCCAGCAGCCGCGTCGGCCAGATAACAGATACGCAGTATTTT. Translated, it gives CASSRVGQITDTQYF.

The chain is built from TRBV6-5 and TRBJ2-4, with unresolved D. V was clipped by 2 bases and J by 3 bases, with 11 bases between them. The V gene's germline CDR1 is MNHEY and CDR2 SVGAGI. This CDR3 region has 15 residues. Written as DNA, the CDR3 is TGTGCCAGCAGTTACGAGAGATGGGGCAAAAACATTCAGTACTTC. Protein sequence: CASSYERWGKNIQYF.

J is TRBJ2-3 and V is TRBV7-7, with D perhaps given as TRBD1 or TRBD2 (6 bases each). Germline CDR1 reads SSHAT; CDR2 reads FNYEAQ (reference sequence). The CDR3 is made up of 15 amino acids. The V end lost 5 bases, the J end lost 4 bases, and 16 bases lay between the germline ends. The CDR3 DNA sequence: TGTGCCAGCAGCCGCTTCGGGGGCGGCGCAGATACGCAGTATTTT. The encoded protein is CASSRFGGGADTQYF. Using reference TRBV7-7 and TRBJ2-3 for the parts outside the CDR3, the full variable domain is GAGVSQSPRYKVTKRGQDVTLRCDPISSHATLYWYQQALGQGPEFLTYFNYEAQPDKSGLPSDRFSAERPEGSISTLTIQRTEQRDSAMYRCASSRFGGGADTQYFGPGTRLTVL.

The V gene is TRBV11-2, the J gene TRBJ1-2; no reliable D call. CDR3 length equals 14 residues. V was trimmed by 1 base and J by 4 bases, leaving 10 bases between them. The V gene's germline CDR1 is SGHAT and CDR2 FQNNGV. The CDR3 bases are TGTGCCAGCAGCTTAGGAGGCAGGAGCTATGGCTACACCTTC. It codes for CASSLGGRSYGYTF.

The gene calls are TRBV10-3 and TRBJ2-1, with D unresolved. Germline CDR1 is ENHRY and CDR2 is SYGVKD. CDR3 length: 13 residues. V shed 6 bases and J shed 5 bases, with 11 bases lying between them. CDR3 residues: CAISRDGNNEQFF. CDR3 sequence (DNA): TGTGCCATCAGCCGAGACGGAAACAATGAGCAGTTCTTC.

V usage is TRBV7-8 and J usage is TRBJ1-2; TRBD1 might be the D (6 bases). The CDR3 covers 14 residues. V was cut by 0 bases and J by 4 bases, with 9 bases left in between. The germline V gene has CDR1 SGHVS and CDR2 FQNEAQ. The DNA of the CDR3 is TGTGCCAGCAGCTTAGCGGCGGGGGCCTATGGCTACACCTTC. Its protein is CASSLAAGAYGYTF.

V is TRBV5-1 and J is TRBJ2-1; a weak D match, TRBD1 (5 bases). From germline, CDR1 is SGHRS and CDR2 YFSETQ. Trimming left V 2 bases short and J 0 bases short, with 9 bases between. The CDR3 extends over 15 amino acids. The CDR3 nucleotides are TGCGCCAGCAGCTTACAGGCGACCTCCTACAATGAGCAGTTCTTC. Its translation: CASSLQATSYNEQFF.